The following is a T cell receptor (beta chain) sequence with its context. Antigen unknown. CDR1 and CDR2 from the germline V gene are SGHDT and YYEEEE. The CDR3 is made up of 15 amino acids. The V and J ends lost 4 bases and 0 bases respectively, with 11 bases between them. The sample comes from a study of beta chain features in type 1 diabetes. Study results and limitations: Moderate yet significant TCRB CDR3 shortening was seen in Type 1 diabetes patients in all four CD4+ subsets.

The single heparinised draw taken from each donor contained about 100 mL of blood on average. Using CD45RO/CCR7/CD25/CD127/CD95/CD27, CD4+ naive, central memory, regulatory and stem cell-like memory cells were sorted. What was sequenced were expressed TCRB transcripts, since all of the isolated RNA had been reverse transcribed. About 3.5 million reads, on average, came from each naive, central memory and regulatory T cell sample. Sequencing was performed with immunoSEQ multiplex PCR; in TCRdb, only in-frame clones are kept and a portion is missing. The sample has roughly 170,000 clones; about 13% are singletons.

This sequence was found in a young woman in good health. The V and J genes are TRBV5-6 and TRBJ2-1; D may be TRBD2 (5 bases). Material: central memory CD4+ T cells from blood. CDR3 nucleotides: TGTGCCAGCAGCCAGACTATTAACTCCTACAATGAGCAGTTCTTC. Translation gives CASSQTINSYNEQFF. The full variable domain, its missing parts supplied by reference TRBV5-6 and TRBJ2-1, is DAGVTQSPTHLIKTRGQQVTLRCSPKSGHDTVSWYQQALGQGPQFIFQYYEEEERQRGNFPDRFSGHQFPNYSSELNVNALLLGDSALYLCASSQTINSYNEQFFGPGTRLTVL.